This T cell receptor beta chain was recorded in a study of shared clonotypes between healthy human individuals. V lost 0 bases and J lost 7, with 13 bases in between. From germline, CDR1 is SGHRS and CDR2 YFSETQ. This CDR3 comprises 14 residues. Study-wide results and caveats: Sampling covered nothing but blood. Tissue TCR repertoires likely differ from those found in blood.

Healthy adults negative for HIV, lacking recent acute infections or vaccinations, served as donors. TCRdb's copy holds only in-frame clones and misses some; the assay was immunoSEQ multiplex PCR. The table has around 2.5 million clones, roughly 93% seen once; the top ten hold about 0.38%. Concerning this clone itself: Its antigen is currently unknown.

The chain recombines TRBV5-1 with TRBJ1-2; D perhaps matches TRBD1 (6 bases). The sequencing input was naive CD4+ T cells from PBMCs. The subset here: CD45RA+ positively selected. This clonotype was sampled from a man aged 18 to 29 in good health. Some clones in this sample may be carry-over from other donors' samples. The chain's CDR3 is CASSLGTARRGYTF. The CDR3 DNA is TGCGCCAGCAGCTTGGGGACAGCAAGACGTGGCTACACCTTC.